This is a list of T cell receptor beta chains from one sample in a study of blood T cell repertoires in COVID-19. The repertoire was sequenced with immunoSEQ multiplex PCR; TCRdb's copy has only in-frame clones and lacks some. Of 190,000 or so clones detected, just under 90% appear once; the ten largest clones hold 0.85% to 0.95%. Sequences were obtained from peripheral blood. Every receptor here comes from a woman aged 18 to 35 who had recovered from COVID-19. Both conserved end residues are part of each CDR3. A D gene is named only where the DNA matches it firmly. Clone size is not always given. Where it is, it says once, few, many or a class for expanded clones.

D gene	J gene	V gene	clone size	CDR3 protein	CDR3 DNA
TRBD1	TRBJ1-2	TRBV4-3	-	CASSQDHQGVDGYTF	TGCGCCAGCAGCCAAGATCACCAGGGGGTAGATGGCTACACCTTC
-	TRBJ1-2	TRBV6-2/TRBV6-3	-	CASSSIDSRYTF	TGTGCCAGCAGTTCAATCGACAGCCGCTACACCTTC
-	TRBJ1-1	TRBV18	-	CASSPGLPPGTEAFF	TGTGCCAGCTCACCGGGACTCCCCCCAGGCACTGAAGCTTTCTTT
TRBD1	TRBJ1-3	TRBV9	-	CASSDRQGSGNTIYF	TGTGCCAGCAGTGATAGACAGGGCTCTGGAAACACCATATATTTT
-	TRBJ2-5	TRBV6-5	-	CASSKQEVQETQYF	TGTGCCAGCAGTAAACAAGAAGTACAAGAGACCCAGTACTTC
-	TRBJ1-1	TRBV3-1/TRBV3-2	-	CASGAPDSLQGTEAFF	TGTGCCAGCGGCGCCCCGGACAGCCTCCAGGGCACTGAAGCTTTCTTT
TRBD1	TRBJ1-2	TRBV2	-	CASRATGVYYGYTF	TGTGCCAGCAGAGCGACAGGGGTGTACTATGGCTACACCTTC
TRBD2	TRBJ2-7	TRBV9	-	CASSAQGLAGPYEQYF	TGTGCCAGCAGCGCGCAGGGACTAGCGGGTCCCTACGAGCAGTACTTC
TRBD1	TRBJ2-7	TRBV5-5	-	CASSLATGDAYEQYF	TGTGCCAGCAGCTTGGCGACAGGGGATGCCTACGAGCAGTACTTC
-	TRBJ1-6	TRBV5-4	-	CASSFFRYNSPLHF	TGTGCCAGCAGCTTTTTCCGGTATAATTCACCCCTCCACTTT
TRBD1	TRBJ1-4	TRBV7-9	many	CASSYGQGINGEKLFF	TGTGCCAGCAGCTATGGACAGGGGATTAATGGGGAAAAACTGTTTTTT
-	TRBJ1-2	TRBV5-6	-	CASSAQGAGYGYTF	TGTGCCAGCAGCGCCCAGGGAGCGGGCTATGGCTACACCTTC
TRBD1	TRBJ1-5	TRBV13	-	CASSFRAGGRQPQHF	TGTGCCAGCAGCTTCAGGGCAGGGGGCAGGCAGCCCCAGCATTTT
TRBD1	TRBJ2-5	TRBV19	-	CASSRTGQETQYF	TGTGCCAGTAGTAGGACAGGCCAAGAGACCCAGTACTTC
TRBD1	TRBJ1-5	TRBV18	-	CASSTTGQVHSNQPQHF	TGTGCCAGCTCAACAACGGGACAGGTACATAGCAATCAGCCCCAGCATTTT
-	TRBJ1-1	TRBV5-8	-	CASSLADEAFF	TGTGCCAGCAGCTTGGCAGATGAAGCTTTCTTT
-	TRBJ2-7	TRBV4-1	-	CASSQPPDTPSYEQYF	TGCGCCAGCAGCCAACCTCCGGACACCCCCTCCTACGAGCAGTACTTC
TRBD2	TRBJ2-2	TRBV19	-	CASRIAGGPGGELFF	TGTGCCAGTAGAATAGCGGGAGGGCCGGGCGGGGAGCTGTTTTTT
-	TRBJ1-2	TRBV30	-	CAWGRDTDYGYTF	TGTGCCTGGGGCCGGGACACAGACTATGGCTACACCTTC
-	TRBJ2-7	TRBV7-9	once	CASSLASGVRGANHEQYF	TGTGCCAGCAGCTTAGCATCCGGTGTCCGGGGGGCTAACCACGAGCAGTACTTC
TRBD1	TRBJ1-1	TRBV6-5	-	CASSSYRTGTEAFF	TGTGCCAGCAGTTCGTATAGGACAGGCACTGAAGCTTTCTTT
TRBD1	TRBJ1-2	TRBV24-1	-	CATSDLQQGGGYTF	TGTGCCACCAGTGATTTGCAACAGGGGGGCGGCTACACCTTC
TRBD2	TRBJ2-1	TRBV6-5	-	CASRWTSGHDEQFF	TGTGCCAGCAGGTGGACTAGTGGGCATGATGAGCAGTTCTTC
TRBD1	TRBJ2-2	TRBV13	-	CASSLQGAGELFF	TGTGCCAGCAGCTTACAGGGGGCCGGGGAGCTGTTTTTT
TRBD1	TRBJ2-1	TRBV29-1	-	CSADRWTGYNEQFF	TGCAGCGCCGACCGTTGGACAGGGTACAATGAGCAGTTCTTC
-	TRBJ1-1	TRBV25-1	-	CASSAGDGNTEAFF	TGTGCCAGCAGCGCAGGGGACGGAAACACTGAAGCTTTCTTT
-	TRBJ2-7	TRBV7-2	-	CASSFYYEQYF	TGTGCCAGCAGCTTTTACTACGAGCAGTACTTC
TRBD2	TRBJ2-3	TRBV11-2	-	CASSSIAGGSNTQYF	TGTGCCAGCAGCTCGATAGCGGGAGGGTCGAATACGCAGTATTTT
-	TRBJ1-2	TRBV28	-	CASRQGAYGYTF	TGTGCCAGCAGACAGGGAGCCTATGGCTACACCTTC